This T cell receptor (beta chain) was documented in a study of T cell responses to AZD1222 COVID-19 vaccine. From germline, CDR1 is LGHNA and CDR2 YSLEER. V was cut by 2 bases and J by 7 bases, with 9 bases left in between. The CDR3 extends over 14 amino acids. The method was immunoSEQ multiplex PCR; TCRdb's version includes in-frame clones alone and lacks a portion of them. The repertoire holds 100,000 to 150,000 clones, with around 94% as singletons. Source: peripheral blood, taken on day 0 of AZD1222 vaccination. The chain recombines TRBV4-3 with TRBJ1-6; D is ambiguous. The origin of this receptor is an adult in good health. The CDR3: CASSQWESNSPLHF. CDR3 DNA: TGCGCCAGCAGCCAATGGGAATCGAATTCACCCCTCCACTTT.